The 5 T cell receptor beta chains presented below share a single source sample, sequenced in a study of cytomegalovirus exposure and HLA in healthy donors. Amplification used 60 Vbeta primers and 13 Jbeta primers. Using immunoSEQ multiplex PCR, the repertoire was profiled, and TCRdb retains in-frame clones only, with some absent. The sample has about 120,000 clones; 65% to 80% are singletons. Sample: PBMCs. The receptor source for this set is a middle-aged woman in good health and CMV-seropositive.

This chain joins TRBV18 and TRBJ1-3; the match to TRBD1 covers 9 bases. Trimming removed 3 bases from V and 0 bases from J; junction bases left unmatched: 6. Germline V gene sequence: CDR1 KGHSH, CDR2 LQKENI. The CDR3 covers 17 residues. The CDR3 reads CASSPRTGANSGNTIYF. The CDR3 coding sequence is TGTGCCAGCTCACCGCGGACAGGGGCTAACTCTGGAAACACCATATATTTT.

The V and J genes are TRBV4-2 and TRBJ2-5; 11 positions agree with TRBD1. Germline CDR1 is LGHNA and CDR2 is YNFKEQ. The CDR3 is 15 amino acids. After removal of 4 bases from V and 5 bases from J, the junction contained 6 bases not matched to a gene. The CDR3: CASSRDRGVRETQYF. CDR3 DNA: TGTGCCAGCAGCCGGGACAGGGGGGTTCGGGAGACCCAGTACTTC.

This clone was seen only once. V and J are TRBV19 and TRBJ1-2; no firm D call. CDR1 is LNHDA, CDR2 SQIVND, per germline (reference sequence). The CDR3 runs 13 residues. V dropped 3 bases and J dropped 3 bases, with 8 bases sitting between them. The CDR3 DNA is TGTGCCAGTAGTATGGGAGAATACTATGGCTACACCTTC. It is translated as CASSMGEYYGYTF.

V is TRBV19 and J is TRBJ1-5, with D perhaps matching TRBD1 (6 bases). The V and J ends lost 6 bases and 3 bases respectively, with 12 bases between them. Per germline, CDR1 LNHDA and CDR2 SQIVND (reference sequence). This CDR3 contains 14 residues. The CDR3 nucleotides read TGTGCCAGTAGGCTCCACAGGGACAATCAGCCCCAGCATTTT. It translates to CASRLHRDNQPQHF.

The rearrangement joins TRBV7-2 to TRBJ2-6; D unresolved. CDR1 and CDR2 from the germline V gene are SGHTA and FQGNSA. The CDR3 spans 15 residues. V was clipped by 1 base and J by 0 bases, with 4 bases between them. The CDR3 spells CASSLDTSGANVLTF. The CDR3, as DNA: TGTGCCAGCAGCTTAGACACCTCTGGGGCCAACGTCCTGACTTTC.